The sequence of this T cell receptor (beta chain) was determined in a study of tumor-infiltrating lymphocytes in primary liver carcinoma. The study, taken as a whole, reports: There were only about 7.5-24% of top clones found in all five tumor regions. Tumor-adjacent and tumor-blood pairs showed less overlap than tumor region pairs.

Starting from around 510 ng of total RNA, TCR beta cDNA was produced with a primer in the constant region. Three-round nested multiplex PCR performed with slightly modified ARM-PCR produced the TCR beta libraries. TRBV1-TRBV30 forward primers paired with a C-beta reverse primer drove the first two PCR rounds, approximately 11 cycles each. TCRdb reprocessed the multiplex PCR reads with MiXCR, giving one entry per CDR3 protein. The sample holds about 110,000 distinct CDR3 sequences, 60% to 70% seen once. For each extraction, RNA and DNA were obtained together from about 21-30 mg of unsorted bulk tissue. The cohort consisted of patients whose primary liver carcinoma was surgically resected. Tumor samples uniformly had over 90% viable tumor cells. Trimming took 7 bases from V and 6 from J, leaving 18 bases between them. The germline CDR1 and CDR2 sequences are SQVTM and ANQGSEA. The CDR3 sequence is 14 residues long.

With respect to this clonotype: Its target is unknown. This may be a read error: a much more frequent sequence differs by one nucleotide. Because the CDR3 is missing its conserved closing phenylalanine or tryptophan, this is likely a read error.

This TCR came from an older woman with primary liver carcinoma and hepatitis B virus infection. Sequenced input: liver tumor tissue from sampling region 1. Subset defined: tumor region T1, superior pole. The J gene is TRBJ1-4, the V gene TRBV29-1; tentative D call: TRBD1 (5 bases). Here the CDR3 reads CSARGAGRDEKLFL. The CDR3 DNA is TGCAGCGCCAGAGGGGCAGGGCGGGATGAAAAACTGTTTCTT.